The 7 T cell receptor beta chains below come from one sample, sequenced in a study of cytomegalovirus exposure and HLA in healthy donors. Both 60 Vbeta primers and 13 Jbeta primers went into the PCR. This table comes from immunoSEQ multiplex PCR, and its TCRdb copy is limited to in-frame clones, with some not included. Of 150,000 or so clones listed, roughly 77% are singletons. Sequencing input: PBMCs. The receptors originated from a male donor in good health and CMV-seronegative.

The table lists this clone with a count of one. This rearrangement joins TRBV13 to TRBJ1-5; D gene uncertain. The CDR3 loop spans 14 amino acids. The V end was cut by 3 bases, the J end by 4 bases, with 10 bases between. CDR1 is PRHDT, CDR2 FYEKMQ, per germline (reference sequence). The CDR3 coding sequence is TGTGCCAGCAGCTTCCGGGAAAAAAATCAGCCCCAGCATTTT. Translating gives CASSFREKNQPQHF.

Of note for this clone: This CDR3 is also generated by other DNA sequences in the sample. The chain couples TRBV15 to TRBJ1-5; D is uncertain. This CDR3 has 12 amino acids. The germline CDR1 and CDR2 sequences are LNHNV and YYDKDF (reference sequence). V shed 0 bases and J shed 7 bases, with 4 bases lying between them. The CDR3 DNA is TGTGCCACCAGCAGAGACCAACAGCCCCAGCATTTT. Protein: CATSRDQQPQHF.

The chain combines TRBV5-1 with TRBJ1-2; 7 bases line up with TRBD1. This CDR3 spans 15 amino acids. Germline V CDR1 and CDR2: SGHRS, YFSETQ. The trim removed 0 bases at V and 3 bases at J, leaving 5 bases unmatched. CDR3 sequence reads: CASSLGQGRDYGYTF. The CDR3 DNA reads as TGCGCCAGCAGCTTGGGACAGGGAAGAGACTATGGCTACACCTTC.

Turning to this clone: Germline is not matched at one junction end, which may reflect a read error. Different DNA sequences within this sample yield the same CDR3. The V and J genes are TRBV5-6 and TRBJ2-1; no firm D call. The CDR3 totals 14 residues. CDR1 is SGHDT and CDR2 is YYEEEE in the germline V gene. The CDR3 spells CASSPPTDFNEQFF. The CDR3, as DNA: TGTGCTAGCAGCCCACCCACAGATTTCAATGAGCAGTTCTTC. Supplemented by reference TRBV5-6 and TRBJ2-1, the full variable domain reads DAGVTQSPTHLIKTRGQQVTLRCSPKSGHDTVSWYQQALGQGPQFIFQYYEEEERQRGNFPDRFSGHQFPNYSSELNVNALLLGDSALYLCASSPPTDFNEQFFGPGTRLTVL.

The chain links TRBV2 to TRBJ1-1; D unresolved. The V gene's germline CDR1 is SNHLY and CDR2 FYNNEI. Trimming removed 6 bases from V and 4 bases from J, with 6 bases in between. This CDR3 region has 11 residues. CDR3 sequence (DNA): TGTGCCAGCAGCCCCTCCACTGAAGCTTTCTTT. Translated: CASSPSTEAFF. The full variable domain, completed using reference TRBV2 and TRBJ1-1, is EPEVTQTPSHQVTQMGQEVILRCVPISNHLYFYWYRQILGQKVEFLVSFYNNEISEKSEIFDDQFSVERPDGSNFTLKIRSTKLEDSAMYFCASSPSTEAFFGQGTRLTVV.

In the case of this clone: With a far larger clone one base away, a read error is the likely cause. Likely a read error: the CDR3 ends without its conserved phenylalanine or tryptophan. The chain couples TRBV6-1 to TRBJ1-5, with D possibly TRBD1 on 6 matching bases. Germline CDR1 reads MNHNS; CDR2 reads SASEGT. Trimming shortened V by 6 bases and J by 6 bases, and 18 bases separated the two germline ends. This CDR3 region has 15 residues. The CDR3 loop is CASSHTGIFSQPQHL. CDR3 nucleotide sequence: TGTGCCAGCAGCCATACAGGGATTTTTAGTCAGCCCCAGCATCTT.

This chain connects TRBV10-3 to TRBJ2-5; 8 bases agree with TRBD1. Germline trimming cut 0 bases from V and 3 bases from J; bases unmatched to any gene: 3. CDR1 and CDR2 from the germline V gene are ENHRY and SYGVKD. This CDR3 comprises 15 residues. CDR3 DNA: TGTGCCATCAGTGAGTCGAGGACAGGGAAAGAGACCCAGTACTTC. Its translation is CAISESRTGKETQYF.